A selection of T cell receptor beta chains follows, all from one sample in a study of response to subunit inactivated influenza vaccine. Each CDR3 protein is one row after TCRdb ran MiXCR on the RT-PCR reads. The repertoire has around 570,000 distinct CDR3 sequences, 11% of them found once; the top ten carry approximately 10%. These data were likewise used in another study, on T cells expressing NK-cell markers.

Sequences were derived from PBMCs from blood, sampled on the day of vaccination. All receptors derive from a man between 50 and 59 years old who received an inactivated influenza vaccine. CDR3s include the opening cysteine and the closing phenylalanine or tryptophan. A D gene is named only where the DNA matches it firmly. Size values are once, few and many counts, or a class for expanded clones, and some rows have none.

V gene: TRBV20-1
clone size: few
D gene: -
J gene: TRBJ1-1
CDR3 protein: CSAARGALNTEAFF
CDR3 DNA: TGCAGTGCTGCGAGGGGCGCTCTCAACACTGAAGCTTTCTTT

V gene: TRBV21-1
clone size: few
D gene: -
J gene: TRBJ1-2
CDR3 protein: CASSKGYDNVGFGYTF
CDR3 DNA: TGTGCCAGCAGCAAAGGATACGACAATGTGGGGTTTGGCTACACCTTC

V gene: TRBV27
clone size: many
D gene: -
J gene: TRBJ1-3
CDR3 protein: CASTKSGNTIYF
CDR3 DNA: TGTGCCAGCACCAAATCCGGAAACACCATATATTTT

V gene: TRBV7-2
clone size: -
D gene: -
J gene: TRBJ1-1
CDR3 protein: CASSLNSDSIVKAFF
CDR3 DNA: TGTGCCAGCAGCTTAAATTCGGACAGCATCGTGAAGGCTTTCTTT

V gene: TRBV6-1
clone size: few
D gene: -
J gene: TRBJ2-6
CDR3 protein: CASSPTRFTDISGANVLTF
CDR3 DNA: TGTGCCAGCAGTCCCACCAGATTTACTGACATCTCTGGGGCCAACGTCCTGACTTTC

V gene: TRBV27
clone size: -
D gene: TRBD2
J gene: TRBJ2-7
CDR3 protein: CASSFFSGGSYEQYF
CDR3 DNA: TGTGCCAGCAGTTTTTTTAGCGGGGGTTCCTACGAGCAGTACTTC

V gene: TRBV18
clone size: -
D gene: TRBD1
J gene: TRBJ2-7
CDR3 protein: CASSPVTGAHEQYF
CDR3 DNA: TGTGCCAGCTCACCAGTTACAGGGGCACACGAGCAGTACTTC

V gene: TRBV7-6
clone size: many
D gene: TRBD1
J gene: TRBJ2-7
CDR3 protein: CASSRDLGTGSTWEQYF
CDR3 DNA: TGTGCCAGCAGCCGAGATCTGGGGACAGGGTCCACCTGGGAGCAGTACTTC

V gene: TRBV7-7
clone size: many
D gene: -
J gene: TRBJ2-1
CDR3 protein: CASSFRPGDHNEQFF
CDR3 DNA: TGTGCCAGCAGCTTTCGCCCGGGTGACCACAATGAGCAGTTCTTC

V gene: TRBV28
clone size: few
D gene: -
J gene: TRBJ1-5
CDR3 protein: CASSSVIQGDQPQHF
CDR3 DNA: TGTGCCAGCAGTTCCGTTATACAGGGTGATCAGCCCCAGCATTTT

V gene: TRBV4-3
clone size: few
D gene: -
J gene: TRBJ2-5
CDR3 protein: CASSQDSLPWETQYF
CDR3 DNA: TGCGCCAGCAGCCAAGACTCCCTGCCTTGGGAGACCCAGTACTTC

V gene: TRBV12-3/TRBV12-4
clone size: few
D gene: -
J gene: TRBJ2-2
CDR3 protein: CASRTDGAGAGELFF
CDR3 DNA: TGTGCCAGCAGAACTGACGGGGCAGGCGCCGGGGAGCTGTTTTTT

V gene: TRBV7-2
clone size: -
D gene: -
J gene: TRBJ2-2
CDR3 protein: CASSLEAATNTGELFF
CDR3 DNA: TGTGCCAGCAGCTTAGAGGCCGCGACGAACACCGGGGAGCTGTTTTTT

V gene: TRBV4-3
clone size: few
D gene: TRBD2
J gene: TRBJ2-7
CDR3 protein: CASSPELAGANPVEQYF
CDR3 DNA: TGCGCCAGCAGCCCCGAATTAGCGGGAGCTAATCCAGTCGAGCAGTACTTC

V gene: TRBV15
clone size: -
D gene: -
J gene: TRBJ2-1
CDR3 protein: CATSRDPGTPHYNEQFF
CDR3 DNA: TGTGCCACCAGCAGGGACCCCGGGACACCCCACTACAATGAGCAGTTCTTC

V gene: TRBV12-3/TRBV12-4
clone size: many
D gene: TRBD1
J gene: TRBJ1-1
CDR3 protein: CASSRTGGTEAFF
CDR3 DNA: TGTGCCAGCAGCAGGACAGGGGGCACTGAAGCTTTCTTT

V gene: TRBV12-3/TRBV12-4
clone size: few
D gene: TRBD1
J gene: TRBJ2-7
CDR3 protein: CASSLGHRGEQYF
CDR3 DNA: TGTGCCAGCAGTTTGGGCCACAGGGGCGAGCAGTACTTC

V gene: TRBV11-1
clone size: -
D gene: TRBD1
J gene: TRBJ2-1
CDR3 protein: CASRTGGDRARPKVYNEQFF
CDR3 DNA: TGTGCCAGCAGAACAGGTGGCGACAGGGCACGTCCTAAGGTCTACAATGAGCAGTTCTTC

V gene: TRBV24-1
clone size: few
D gene: -
J gene: TRBJ2-3
CDR3 protein: CATTPRRDTQYF
CDR3 DNA: TGTGCCACCACCCCCCGAAGAGATACGCAGTATTTT

V gene: TRBV12-3/TRBV12-4
clone size: -
D gene: -
J gene: TRBJ2-7
CDR3 protein: CASIKGTEYEQYF
CDR3 DNA: TGTGCCAGCATCAAAGGGACCGAGTACGAGCAGTACTTC

V gene: TRBV6-2/TRBV6-3
clone size: -
D gene: -
J gene: TRBJ2-7
CDR3 protein: CASKNAGSTAYEQYF
CDR3 DNA: TGTGCCAGCAAGAACGCGGGGTCGACCGCCTACGAGCAGTACTTC

V gene: TRBV12-3/TRBV12-4
clone size: few
D gene: -
J gene: TRBJ1-1
CDR3 protein: CASSLAGRRTEAFF
CDR3 DNA: TGTGCCAGCAGTTTAGCAGGGAGGAGGACTGAAGCTTTCTTT

V gene: TRBV14
clone size: few
D gene: -
J gene: TRBJ1-1
CDR3 protein: CASSQDIGRAFEAFF
CDR3 DNA: TGTGCCAGCAGCCAAGATATAGGTCGGGCGTTTGAAGCTTTCTTT

V gene: TRBV29-1
clone size: few
D gene: TRBD2
J gene: TRBJ2-3
CDR3 protein: CSVEGTSGASTDTQYF
CDR3 DNA: TGCAGCGTTGAGGGGACTAGCGGGGCTAGCACAGATACGCAGTATTTT

V gene: TRBV4-2
clone size: many
D gene: -
J gene: TRBJ2-7
CDR3 protein: CASSQAASQPYEQYF
CDR3 DNA: TGTGCCAGCAGCCAAGCAGCCTCCCAGCCCTACGAGCAGTACTTC

V gene: TRBV4-2
clone size: many
D gene: TRBD1
J gene: TRBJ1-2
CDR3 protein: CASSQGGQANYGYTF
CDR3 DNA: TGTGCCAGCAGCCAAGGCGGACAGGCGAACTATGGCTACACCTTC

V gene: TRBV7-2
clone size: -
D gene: TRBD1
J gene: TRBJ1-2
CDR3 protein: CASSSGTGHARGYTF
CDR3 DNA: TGTGCCAGCAGCTCCGGGACAGGCCACGCACGGGGCTACACCTTC